This T cell receptor beta chain derives from a study of blood T cell repertoires in COVID-19. In the authors' workflow: Cell counts per sample came from amplifying reference gene primers. The method was immunoSEQ multiplex PCR; TCRdb's version includes in-frame clones alone and lacks a portion of them. That table is the source of V, J and clone size, and D and trimming were worked out from the DNA. The table has about 150,000 clones, roughly 75% seen once. Trimming stripped 7 bases from V and 6 bases from J, with 18 bases between. Per germline, CDR1 SNHLY and CDR2 FYNNEI. The CDR3 spans 14 residues. All enrollees were roughly 18 to 89 years old and from 24 US areas. Membership in each cohort depended on participant-reported clinical history.

The chain recombines TRBV2 with TRBJ1-2, with a possible D match to TRBD1 (6 bases). Sequenced sample: PBMCs or T cells enriched from blood (not recorded which). The TCR comes from a woman in her 50s who had recovered from COVID-19. CDR3 DNA sequence: TGTGCCAGCACCGCCGGCAGGGGATGGGATGGCTACACCTTC. Translated: CASTAGRGWDGYTF.